This T cell receptor beta chain was sequenced for a study of tumor-infiltrating lymphocytes in localized non-small cell lung cancer (dated by TCRdb to the early 2020s). Broadly, across the study: Several histologies were represented in the cohort, which also included both smokers and never-smokers as well as patients whose samples were collected after neoadjuvant chemotherapy. In total, the ICON cohort was made up of approximately 140 surgical patients who had localized non-small cell lung cancer and whose tumors were resected. TCR sequencing was one of several integrated assays, alongside flow cytometry, multiplex immunofluorescence, RNA-seq, exome sequencing and proteomics, applied to the same patients. The paired tumor versus uninvolved lung comparison of immunoSEQ T-cell fraction included roughly 60 patients. Each patient contributed resected tumor tissue and uninvolved lung tissue from the same patient, described as non-adjacent to the tumor. Study-wide conclusions, independent of this receptor: The TCR-derived T-cell fraction showed no difference between the flow cytometry-defined immunotypes IM1 (good prognosis) and IM2 (poor prognosis). No association of tumor T-cell fraction from TCR sequencing with recurrence-free survival was found (p = 0.61). Because different assays used different pieces of the same tissue, intratumor heterogeneity could not be separated from technical variation. Because assay coverage varied across patients depending on available tissue quantity, TCR sequencing was performed for only a subset of the cohort. TCRbeta sequencing supported higher T cell infiltration in tumors than in uninvolved lung tissue, consistent with immunofluorescence CD3 counts.

The T-cell fraction in tumor and uninvolved lung tissue was obtained from TCR sequencing using the immunoSEQ assay. On the authors' methods: To analyze survival, patients were divided into a high T-cell fraction group (upper tertile) and a low T-cell fraction group (lower two tertiles), and the two groups were compared using a log-rank test. A signed-rank test was used to test differences in T-cell fraction between paired tumor and uninvolved lung samples. TCRdb obtained this table from immuneACCESS and retained in-frame rearrangements with V and J assigned. These tables miss some clones; where compared with another copy, unresolved V genes account for less than half of the shortfall, and the remainder is unexplained. The V and J calls and clone size are taken from that table; D and trimming were inferred from the DNA. This sample comprises tens of thousands of clones, approximately 71% of them detected only once. The top ten clones comprise roughly 14% of the sample.

Patient enrollment in ICON started in early 2016, and the final patient was enrolled in the second half of 2018. From a subcohort of some 76 patients, fresh tumor and matched uninvolved tissue were collected for in-depth immune analyses, including TCR sequencing. TCR sequencing was performed on DNA isolated from bulk tissue, without cell sorting. The trim is 6 bases for V and 4 bases for J, with a gap of 17 bases between the germline ends. The germline V gene supplies CDR1 SGHDT and CDR2 YYEEEE. The CDR3 has 15 amino acids, counting the end cysteine and phenylalanine. Only the CDR3 DNA is retained, 45 bases long and in frame from the first base. With respect to this clone: The clone's antigen remains unknown. Base qualities are not provided; no much larger clone lies one nucleotide away.

The sequencing input was lung tumor tissue. The sequence came from a human donor with non-small cell lung cancer. The chain was built from TRBV5-6 and TRBJ2-1; TRBD2 might be the D gene, on 5 matching bases. The nucleotides read TGTGCCAGCAAAACAAGGCCTGGCGGGTACAATGAGCAGTTCTTC. Its translation is CASKTRPGGYNEQFF. Where the CDR3 stops, the reference TRBV5-6 and TRBJ2-1 genes take over; the full variable domain is DAGVTQSPTHLIKTRGQQVTLRCSPKSGHDTVSWYQQALGQGPQFIFQYYEEEERQRGNFPDRFSGHQFPNYSSELNVNALLLGDSALYLCASKTRPGGYNEQFFGPGTRLTVL.